This TCR beta chain was captured by sequencing in a study of cytomegalovirus exposure and HLA in healthy donors. It was with 60 Vbeta and 13 Jbeta primers that the PCR ran. The data were produced by immunoSEQ multiplex PCR, yet TCRdb's version contains in-frame clones alone and is incomplete. The sample carries approximately 190,000 clones, about four fifths recorded once. Study-wide findings and caveats: Earlier analysis yielded a pattern in which most TCR beta V segments were productive about 87% or about 30% of the time. TCR beta V- and J-gene trimming was later associated with a missense DCLRE1C variant.

CDR3 size: 16 residues. The V and J ends lost 1 base and 0 bases, in that order; junction bases with no gene match: 5. Germline loops: CDR1 SNHLY, CDR2 FYNNEI. With regard to this clone: Its antigen is not identified.

What was sequenced was PBMCs. V gene TRBV2 combines with J gene TRBJ1-1; 7 bases are a match to TRBD1. This receptor was identified in a man aged 40-49 years in good health and CMV-seropositive. The DNA for the CDR3 is TGTGCCAGCAGTGAAGGACAGGGTGGAATGAACACTGAAGCTTTCTTT. Its protein product is CASSEGQGGMNTEAFF.